The next 26 T cell receptor beta chains were all read from a single sample in a study of blood T cell repertoires in COVID-19. Assay used: immunoSEQ multiplex PCR; TCRdb lists only in-frame clones, some missing. Here the sample spans approximately 69,000 clones, about four fifths being singletons. The sample taken for sequencing was peripheral blood. All receptors come from a human donor in a cohort sampled during active COVID-19.

V gene TRBV28 combines with J gene TRBJ2-2, with 7 positions matching TRBD1. The germline V gene encodes CDR1 MDHEN and CDR2 SYDVKM. V gave up 5 bases and J gave up 5 bases; unmatched junction bases: 17. CDR3 length equals 18 residues. Here the CDR3 reads CASSARTGAPGRTGELFF. The CDR3 nucleotides read TGTGCCAGCAGTGCTCGCACAGGGGCCCCCGGACGGACCGGGGAGCTGTTTTTT.

The V and J genes are TRBV24-1 and TRBJ2-7; 7 bases map to TRBD2. Trimming cost V 3 bases and J 2 bases; bases outside gene matches: 6. Germline CDR1 reads KGHDR; CDR2 reads SFDVKD. The CDR3 runs 15 residues. The CDR3 DNA reads as TGTGCCACCAGTGATACAGCGGGGAAGGCCTACGAGCAGTACTTC. This sequence encodes CATSDTAGKAYEQYF.

Notes on this clone: A junction boundary mismatches the germline segment, possibly from a read error. The chain has TRBV5-1 and TRBJ1-2; a possible D gene is TRBD1 (6 bases). From germline, CDR1 is SGHRS and CDR2 YFSETQ. The CDR3 covers 14 residues. Written as DNA, the CDR3 is TGCGCCAGCAGATTGGGGGCCAAGGACTATGGCTACACCTTC. Protein sequence: CASRLGAKDYGYTF. The variable domain in full, with the rest retrieved from reference TRBV5-1 and TRBJ1-2, is KAGVTQTPRYLIKTRGQQVTLSCSPISGHRSVSWYQQTPGQGLQFLFEYFSETQRNKGNFPGRFSGRQFSNSRSEMNVSTLELGDSALYLCASRLGAKDYGYTFGSGTRLTVV.

The chain joins TRBV6-4 to TRBJ2-3; perhaps TRBD2 as D (6 bases). Germline assignment: CDR1 MRHNA and CDR2 SNTAGT. V gave up 0 bases and J gave up 4 bases, with 17 bases separating them. This CDR3 has 17 amino acids. The CDR3 spells CASSDSGAGSPPDTQYF. The CDR3 DNA is TGTGCCAGCAGTGACTCGGGTGCGGGATCCCCCCCAGATACGCAGTATTTT.

The rearrangement links TRBV29-1 to TRBJ1-3, with 7 bases identical to TRBD1. Trimming cost V 7 bases and J 0 bases; bases outside gene matches: 9. The CDR3 is 15 residues long. CDR1 and CDR2 from the germline V gene are SQVTM and ANQGSEA. The CDR3, as DNA: TGCAGCGCCAGAAAGGGGGCTCACTCTGGAAACACCATATATTTT. Translation gives CSARKGAHSGNTIYF.

J is TRBJ2-2 and V is TRBV6-5; 8 nucleotides agree with TRBD1. The CDR3 spans 14 residues. Trimming removed 7 bases from V and 4 bases from J; junction bases left unmatched: 5. Germline CDR1 MNHEY, CDR2 SVGAGI. The CDR3 region is CASTGQGATGELFF. CDR3 in DNA: TGTGCCAGCACTGGCCAGGGGGCCACCGGGGAGCTGTTTTTT.

The V call is TRBV18, the J call TRBJ1-2, with 8 bases that match TRBD1. The CDR3 has 17 amino acids. V lost 0 bases, J lost 2 bases, and 8 bases stayed unmatched. Germline CDR1 is KGHSH and CDR2 is LQKENI. DNA for the CDR3: TGTGCCAGCTCACCACCCAGAGGACAGGGATACAACTATGGCTACACCTTC. Amino acid sequence: CASSPPRGQGYNYGYTF.

V is TRBV9 and J is TRBJ1-1, with TRBD1 identical over 7 bases. With V trimmed by 5 bases and J by 5 bases, 6 bases remained unmatched. The CDR3 is 13 amino acids. In germline, CDR1 is SGDLS, CDR2 YYNGEE. This CDR3 is CASRQGGGTEAFF. The CDR3 DNA follows: TGTGCCAGCAGGCAGGGGGGTGGAACTGAAGCTTTCTTT.

The chain has TRBV5-6 and TRBJ1-2; no clear D. The CDR3 extends over 14 amino acids. The ends were cut back, 4 bases at V and 5 bases at J, with 15 bases in the middle. Germline CDR1 and CDR2: SGHDT and YYEEEE. This CDR3 is CASSRFSSRYGYTF. As DNA, the CDR3 is TGTGCCAGCAGCCGTTTCTCGTCGAGGTATGGCTACACCTTC.

The chain carries TRBV28 and TRBJ1-4, with D maybe TRBD1 (6 bases). V lost 8 bases and J 0 bases, leaving 13 bases between the germline ends. Germline V gene lookup returns CDR1 MDHEN and CDR2 SYDVKM. The CDR3 totals 15 residues. This CDR3 reads CASSTGGATNEKLFF. The CDR3 DNA follows: TGTGCCAGCTCGACAGGTGGGGCAACTAATGAAAAACTGTTTTTT.

This clone has a handful of counts. This chain links TRBV19 with TRBJ1-6; 8 positions match TRBD1. V lost 5 bases to trimming and J lost 3 bases; unmatched junction nucleotides: 12. Looked up from germline, CDR1 is LNHDA and CDR2 is SQIVND (reference sequence). The CDR3 loop spans 18 amino acids. The CDR3 reads CASSPGRTGRNYNSPLHF. The CDR3 DNA sequence: TGTGCCAGTAGTCCCGGACGGACAGGGAGGAACTATAATTCACCCCTCCACTTT.

The V gene is TRBV19, the J gene TRBJ2-5; 8 bases fit TRBD2. The CDR3 is 20 amino acids. V shed 5 bases and J 0 bases; nucleotides not matched to a gene: 20. CDR1 is LNHDA, CDR2 SQIVND, per germline (reference sequence). The CDR3 DNA reads TGTGCCAGTAGTCAATCCGGGACTAGAACCCGTTTTGGGTACCAAGAGACCCAGTACTTC. It encodes CASSQSGTRTRFGYQETQYF.

V and J are TRBV2 and TRBJ2-7; 16 bases line up with TRBD2. The CDR3 has 14 amino acids. After removal of 4 bases from V and 12 bases from J, the junction contained 6 bases not matched to a gene. From germline, CDR1 is SNHLY and CDR2 FYNNEI. CDR3: CASSAGTSGRAGYF. The CDR3 DNA sequence: TGTGCCAGCAGTGCCGGGACTAGCGGGAGGGCCGGGTACTTC.

In DNA, the CDR3 is TGCGCCAGCAGCTTGGGGGAGGTCTCCTACGAGCAGTACTTC. Translation gives CASSLGEVSYEQYF. The chain uses TRBV5-1 and TRBJ2-7; a possible D gene is TRBD2 (6 bases). CDR1 is SGHRS and CDR2 is YFSETQ in the germline V gene. CDR3 length: 14 residues. V lost 0 bases and J 0 bases, leaving 7 bases between the germline ends.

J is TRBJ2-7 and V is TRBV7-2; D remains ambiguous. With 3 bases removed from V and 0 bases from J, the gap between germline ends came to 9 bases. CDR3 size: 14 residues. Per germline, CDR1 SGHTA and CDR2 FQGNSA. The CDR3 reads CASSLAGFSYEQYF. The CDR3 nucleotides read TGTGCCAGCAGCTTGGCAGGATTCTCCTACGAGCAGTACTTC.

In its sample, this clone was seen many times. The chain combines TRBV29-1 with TRBJ2-2; D not resolved. Germline CDR1 is SQVTM and CDR2 is ANQGSEA. The germline V and J ends were trimmed by 3 bases and 8 bases, with 13 bases remaining between them. CDR3 length: 13 residues. The CDR3 DNA reads as TGCAGCGTTGAGGGCCTCAGTCGTGGGGAGCTGTTTTTT. Translated, it gives CSVEGLSRGELFF.

The J gene is TRBJ2-1, the V gene TRBV12-3 or TRBV12-4, with a possible D match to TRBD2 (6 bases). Trimming took off 7 bases at V and 6 bases at J, with 10 bases between the two ends. This CDR3 is built from 12 residues. This CDR3 reads CASKGTANEQFF. The CDR3 nucleotides read TGTGCCAGCAAAGGGACTGCCAATGAGCAGTTCTTC.

A single count supports this clone. The chain is built from TRBV20-1 and TRBJ1-2; D gene ambiguous. Trimming shortened V by 3 bases and J by 7 bases, and 9 bases separated the two germline ends. This CDR3 comprises 11 residues. Germline V lookup: CDR1 DFQATT, CDR2 SNEGSKA (reference sequence). CDR3 sequence reads: CSARAPGGYTF. CDR3 sequence (DNA): TGCAGTGCTAGGGCCCCGGGTGGCTACACCTTC.

The chain carries TRBV7-9 and TRBJ2-7; 7 bases agree with TRBD2. Germline trimming cut 1 base from V and 2 bases from J; bases unmatched to any gene: 8. The CDR3 contains 16 residues. The germline CDR1 and CDR2 sequences are SEHNR and FQNEAQ (reference sequence). The CDR3: CASSLGTAGAAYEQYF. CDR3 nucleotides: TGTGCCAGCAGCTTAGGTACCGCGGGAGCGGCCTACGAGCAGTACTTC.

This clone was seen a handful of times. V and J are TRBV11-3 and TRBJ2-7; maybe TRBD1 (5 bases). Germline CDR1 SGHNT, CDR2 YENEEA. Trimming removed 0 bases at V and 3 bases at J, with 15 bases between. The CDR3 runs 16 residues. The CDR3 sequence: CASSLETTQGDYEQYF. The CDR3 coding sequence is TGTGCCAGCAGCTTAGAAACAACCCAAGGGGACTACGAGCAGTACTTC.

This clone was recorded a few times. The rearrangement uses TRBV19 and TRBJ2-7; possibly TRBD2 for D (5 bases). Trimming pared 4 bases from V and 2 bases from J, leaving 15 bases between. The CDR3 is 15 amino acids. Germline values: CDR1 LNHDA, CDR2 SQIVND (reference sequence). The CDR3 nucleotides are TGTGCCAGTAGTACGAGGACTCCTTTCCCCTACGAGCAGTACTTC. It yields the protein CASSTRTPFPYEQYF.

The V call is TRBV4-1, the J call TRBJ2-5; the match to TRBD1 covers 7 bases. The CDR3 is made up of 13 amino acids. V was pared by 1 base and J by 6 bases, with 2 bases of the junction left unmatched. Per germline, CDR1 MGHRA and CDR2 YSYEKL. CDR3 in amino acids: CASSQGDSKTQYF. DNA for the CDR3: TGCGCCAGCAGCCAAGGGGACAGCAAGACCCAGTACTTC.

The rearrangement joins TRBV6-4 to TRBJ2-1, with D hard to call. Per germline, CDR1 MRHNA and CDR2 SNTAGT. CDR3 length: 12 amino acids. V was trimmed by 6 bases and J by 5 bases, leaving 8 bases between them. The CDR3 bases are TGTGCCAGCAGATCACTGGACAATGAGCAGTTCTTC. Translation gives CASRSLDNEQFF.

The V call is TRBV7-2, the J call TRBJ2-1; TRBD2 might be the D (5 bases). V was cut by 5 bases and J by 11 bases, with 16 bases left in between. Germline assignment: CDR1 SGHTA and CDR2 FQGNSA. The CDR3 has 13 residues. The chain's CDR3 is CASSRINSVKQFF. The CDR3 DNA reads as TGTGCCAGCAGCCGCATTAATAGCGTTAAGCAGTTCTTC. Complete variable domain (other parts from reference TRBV7-2 and TRBJ2-1): GAGVSQSPSNKVTEKGKDVELRCDPISGHTALYWYRQSLGQGLEFLIYFQGNSAPDKSGLPSDRFSAERTGGSVSTLTIQRTQQEDSAVYLCASSRINSVKQFFGPGTRLTVL.

The chain is built from TRBV7-2 and TRBJ2-2, with a possible D match to TRBD2 (5 bases). The CDR3 covers 18 residues. Looked up from germline, CDR1 is SGHTA and CDR2 is FQGNSA. The germline V and J ends were trimmed by 1 base and 5 bases, with 20 bases remaining between them. The CDR3 region is CASSLVTFRGPGTGELFF. Written as DNA, the CDR3 is TGTGCCAGCAGCTTAGTTACGTTCCGGGGTCCGGGGACCGGGGAGCTGTTTTTT.

V and J are TRBV7-9 and TRBJ1-2; the match to TRBD1 covers 7 bases. Germline-derived CDR1 and CDR2 are SEHNR and FQNEAQ (reference sequence). CDR3 size: 16 residues. The J segment lost 0 bases and the V segment lost 5 bases, leaving 9 bases of the junction unmatched. The CDR3 protein is CASSRGGTAANYGYTF. The CDR3 nucleotides read TGTGCCAGCAGCCGCGGGGGGACAGCAGCTAACTATGGCTACACCTTC. The full variable domain, in which reference TRBV7-9 and TRBJ1-2 provide the parts outside the CDR3, is DTGVSQNPRHKITKRGQNVTFRCDPISEHNRLYWYRQTLGQGPEFLTYFQNEAQLEKSRLLSDRFSAERPKGSFSTLEIQRTEQGDSAMYLCASSRGGTAANYGYTFGSGTRLTVV.